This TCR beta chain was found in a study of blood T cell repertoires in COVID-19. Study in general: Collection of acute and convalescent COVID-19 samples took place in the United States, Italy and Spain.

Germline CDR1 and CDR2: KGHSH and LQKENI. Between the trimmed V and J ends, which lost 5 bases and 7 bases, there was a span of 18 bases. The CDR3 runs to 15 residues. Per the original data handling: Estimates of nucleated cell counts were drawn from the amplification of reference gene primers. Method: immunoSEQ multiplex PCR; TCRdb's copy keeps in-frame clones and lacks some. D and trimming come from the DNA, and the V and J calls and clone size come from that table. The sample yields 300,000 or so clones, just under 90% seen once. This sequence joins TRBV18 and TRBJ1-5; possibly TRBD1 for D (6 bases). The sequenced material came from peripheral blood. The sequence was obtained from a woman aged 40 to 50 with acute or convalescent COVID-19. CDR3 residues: CASSAGQTQGQPQHF. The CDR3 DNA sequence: TGTGCCAGCTCAGCCGGACAGACCCAGGGGCAGCCCCAGCATTTT.